A single sample gave rise to the 23 T cell receptor beta chains below, sequenced in a study of blood T cell repertoires in COVID-19. Clones were read by immunoSEQ multiplex PCR, and TCRdb kept only the in-frame ones, dropping some. The data show almost 400,000 clones, roughly 91% seen once. The sample was PBMCs or T cells enriched from blood (not recorded which). All receptors derive from a woman under 40 who had recovered from COVID-19.

V gene TRBV28 combines with J gene TRBJ2-2, with TRBD2 as a possible D gene (5 bases). Trimming cost V 5 bases and J 6 bases, with 16 bases left between them. CDR3 length equals 15 residues. The V gene's germline CDR1 is MDHEN and CDR2 SYDVKM. CDR3 in amino acids: CASSTRPGLAGELFF. The CDR3 DNA reads as TGTGCCAGCAGTACTAGACCGGGTTTGGCCGGGGAGCTGTTTTTT. The whole variable domain, filled in from reference TRBV28 and TRBJ2-2, reads DVKVTQSSRYLVKRTGEKVFLECVQDMDHENMFWYRQDPGLGLRLIYFSYDVKMKEKGDIPEGYSVSREKKERFSLILESASTNQTSMYLCASSTRPGLAGELFFGEGSRLTVL.

The table lists this clone with a count of one. Compared with germline, one end of the junction differs, possibly owing to a read error. The chain employs TRBV7-9 and TRBJ1-2; no definite D call. Germline assignment: CDR1 SEHNR and CDR2 FQNEAQ (reference sequence). The CDR3 covers 8 residues. The CDR3 sequence: CASSALAF. CDR3 sequence (DNA): TGTGCCAGCAGCGCGTTAGCCTTC.

This sequence joins TRBV10-3 and TRBJ1-2; weak D call: TRBD1 (6 bases). V shed 3 bases and J shed 3 bases, with 14 bases lying between them. The CDR3 is 15 amino acids. CDR1 ENHRY and CDR2 SYGVKD come from the germline V gene. The CDR3 DNA reads as TGTGCCATCAGTGACGGGACACAACATTACTATGGCTACACCTTC. It encodes CAISDGTQHYYGYTF.

The rearrangement links TRBV29-1 to TRBJ2-2; 9 bases are shared with TRBD1. V lost 6 bases and J lost 6; bases outside the gene matches: 8. The germline V gene encodes CDR1 SQVTM and CDR2 ANQGSEA. This CDR3 comprises 14 residues. The CDR3 sequence is CSVPGQGSSGELFF. DNA of the CDR3: TGCAGCGTCCCCGGACAGGGGTCTTCCGGGGAGCTGTTTTTT.

This chain uses TRBV3-1 (or the pseudogene TRBV3-2) with TRBJ2-5, with a possible D match to TRBD1 (6 bases). Germline CDR1 is LGHDT and CDR2 is YNNKEL (reference sequence). The CDR3 is 16 residues long. Trimming took 1 base from V and 4 from J, leaving 16 bases between them. CDR3 residues: CASSQVLGAGRETQYF. CDR3 nucleotide sequence: TGTGCCAGCAGCCAAGTTTTGGGGGCAGGGCGAGAGACCCAGTACTTC.

V gene TRBV27 combines with J gene TRBJ1-5; D is perhaps TRBD1 (6 bases). V lost 5 bases to trimming and J lost 3 bases, with 14 bases between them. CDR3 length: 15 amino acids. From germline, CDR1 is MNHEY and CDR2 SMNVEV (reference sequence). The CDR3 is CASSTLQGSNQPQHF. The CDR3, as DNA: TGTGCCAGCAGTACCCTACAGGGTTCCAATCAGCCCCAGCATTTT.

In its sample, this clone was seen once. This rearrangement joins TRBV7-3 to TRBJ2-7, with a possible D match to TRBD2 (7 bases). Germline CDR1 SGHTA, CDR2 FQGTGA. V was trimmed by 5 bases and J by 2 bases, leaving 19 bases between them. The CDR3 runs to 16 residues. The DNA for the CDR3 is TGTGCCAGCAGCCGCGGAGGGGGGGGCCCAACCTACGAGCAGTACTTC. Translating gives CASSRGGGGPTYEQYF.

The CDR3 is CASTVDRSPHYGYTF. Here the CDR3 DNA reads TGTGCCAGCACGGTTGACCGGAGTCCTCACTATGGCTACACCTTC. This sequence joins TRBV2 and TRBJ1-2; D is undetermined. The germline CDR1 and CDR2 sequences are SNHLY and FYNNEI. Trimming removed 7 bases at V and 3 bases at J, with 18 bases between. The CDR3 is 15 residues long. The whole variable domain, remainder taken from reference TRBV2 and TRBJ1-2, is EPEVTQTPSHQVTQMGQEVILRCVPISNHLYFYWYRQILGQKVEFLVSFYNNEISEKSEIFDDQFSVERPDGSNFTLKIRSTKLEDSAMYFCASTVDRSPHYGYTFGSGTRLTVV.

J is TRBJ1-4 and V is TRBV4-1; the D gene is possibly TRBD1 (6 bases). Germline V gives CDR1 MGHRA, CDR2 YSYEKL. V was cut by 8 bases and J by 2 bases, with 18 bases left in between. This CDR3 has 16 residues. The CDR3 DNA is TGCGCCAGCTCGCCCACAGGGATGCTTACTAATGAAAAACTGTTTTTT. This translates into CASSPTGMLTNEKLFF.

The gene calls are TRBV24-1 and TRBJ2-3; 9 positions match TRBD2. There are 16 residues in the CDR3. V dropped 4 bases and J dropped 5; count of bases not matched to a gene: 9. Looked up from germline, CDR1 is KGHDR and CDR2 is SFDVKD. The chain's CDR3 is CATSDPPAGGVDTQYF. The CDR3 DNA reads as TGTGCCACCAGTGACCCGCCCGCGGGAGGGGTAGATACGCAGTATTTT.

The CDR3 here is CAISADRAADEKLFF. CDR3 DNA: TGTGCCATCAGCGCAGACAGGGCGGCCGATGAAAAACTGTTTTTT. V is TRBV10-3 and J is TRBJ1-4, with 7 bases that match TRBD1. Germline V gene lookup returns CDR1 ENHRY and CDR2 SYGVKD. The ends lost 6 bases at V and 6 bases at J; junction bases unmatched: 10. This CDR3 region has 15 residues.

V and J are TRBV11-2 and TRBJ2-3; D remains unclear. V gave up 2 bases and J gave up 2 bases, with 5 bases separating them. Germline lookup yields CDR1 SGHAT and CDR2 FQNNGV. The CDR3 runs 13 residues. The CDR3 DNA sequence: TGTGCCAGCAGCTTAATATACACAGATACGCAGTATTTT. Translating it yields CASSLIYTDTQYF.

The V and J genes are TRBV28 and TRBJ2-7; 11 nucleotides match TRBD2. CDR3 length: 17 amino acids. J gave up 4 bases and V 6 bases, and 14 bases lay outside the gene matches. Per the germline V gene, CDR1 is MDHEN and CDR2 is SYDVKM. This chain's CDR3 is CASSLGPGTSGTYEQYF. The CDR3 DNA reads TGTGCCAGCAGCTTAGGACCCGGGACTAGCGGAACTTACGAGCAGTACTTC. Drawing the rest from reference TRBV28 and TRBJ2-7, the complete variable domain is DVKVTQSSRYLVKRTGEKVFLECVQDMDHENMFWYRQDPGLGLRLIYFSYDVKMKEKGDIPEGYSVSREKKERFSLILESASTNQTSMYLCASSLGPGTSGTYEQYFGPGTRLTVT.

The V and J genes are TRBV6-5 and TRBJ2-7, with 9 bases fitting TRBD1. V shed 7 bases, J shed 4 bases, and the junction held 11 bases outside the gene matches. The CDR3 runs to 15 residues. Germline V gene lookup returns CDR1 MNHEY and CDR2 SVGAGI. In DNA, the CDR3 is TGTGCCAGCACCCGAACCGGGACAGGGTGGTACGAGCAGTACTTC. Encoded protein: CASTRTGTGWYEQYF.

The V call is TRBV3-1 (or the pseudogene TRBV3-2), the J call TRBJ2-1; 7 bases align to TRBD2. CDR3 size: 16 residues. J lost 2 bases, V lost 1 base, and 5 bases had no gene match. Germline lookup yields CDR1 LGHDT and CDR2 YNNKEL (reference sequence). The CDR3 sequence: CASSQGPAGTYNEQFF. CDR3 nucleotide sequence: TGTGCCAGCAGCCAAGGGCCAGCGGGAACCTACAATGAGCAGTTCTTC.

J is TRBJ2-1 and V is TRBV6-4; TRBD2 is a possible D gene (6 bases). Between the trimmed V and J ends, which lost 3 bases and 6 bases, there was a span of 18 bases. Germline CDR1 reads MRHNA; CDR2 reads SNTAGT. The CDR3 is 16 residues long. CDR3 amino acids: CASSDVMTRGANEQFF. DNA of the CDR3: TGTGCCAGCAGTGATGTGATGACTAGAGGGGCCAATGAGCAGTTCTTC.

The chain couples TRBV5-1 to TRBJ2-5, with 10 positions matching TRBD2. J lost 4 bases, V lost 2 bases, and 5 bases had no gene match. This CDR3 comprises 15 residues. Per germline, CDR1 SGHRS and CDR2 YFSETQ. For the CDR3, the DNA is TGCGCCAGCAGCTTTGGTAGCGGGGGGCTAGAGACCCAGTACTTC. Its protein is CASSFGSGGLETQYF.

This clone has just one count. J is TRBJ2-3 and V is TRBV11-3, with D uncertain. The CDR3 runs to 13 residues. Deletions cut 1 base from V and 0 bases from J, with 2 bases between. Germline V lookup: CDR1 SGHNT, CDR2 YENEEA. In DNA form, the CDR3 reads TGTGCCAGCAGCTTAGTAAGCACAGATACGCAGTATTTT. The encoded protein is CASSLVSTDTQYF.

This clone was seen a few times. V usage is TRBV7-2 and J usage is TRBJ1-5; D unresolved. V was clipped by 0 bases and J by 6 bases, with 9 bases between them. Germline V gene data show CDR1 as SGHTA and CDR2 as FQGNSA. The CDR3 covers 14 residues. The CDR3 region is CASSLAPRIQPQHF. The CDR3 nucleotides read TGTGCCAGCAGCTTAGCCCCGCGGATTCAGCCCCAGCATTTT.

The V call is TRBV6-6, the J call TRBJ1-1; D remains ambiguous. CDR3 length equals 13 residues. Trimming pared 8 bases from V and 4 bases from J, leaving 14 bases between. CDR1 MNHNY and CDR2 SVGAGI come from the germline V gene (reference sequence). In nucleotides, the CDR3 is TGTGCCAGCTGTCGATCGGGGAGCACTGAAGCTTTCTTT. Translated, it gives CASCRSGSTEAFF.

With respect to this clone: At the DNA level, this CDR3 is encoded by other sequences in the same sample as well. J is TRBJ1-5 and V is TRBV19, with TRBD1 matching 10 bases. The ends lost 2 bases at V and 1 base at J; junction bases unmatched: 2. The CDR3 loop spans 16 amino acids. The germline V gene has CDR1 LNHDA and CDR2 SQIVND (reference sequence). CDR3 in amino acids: CASSIPTGGSNQPQHF. CDR3 coding DNA: TGTGCCAGTAGTATACCGACAGGGGGCAGCAATCAGCCCCAGCATTTT.

The chain links TRBV4-1 to TRBJ2-7; D possibly corresponds to TRBD1 (5 bases). There are 14 residues in the CDR3. V shed 4 bases and J shed 6 bases, with 16 bases lying between them. Germline V lookup: CDR1 MGHRA, CDR2 YSYEKL. The CDR3 region is CASSLSAIDSEQYF. CDR3 sequence (DNA): TGCGCCAGCAGCCTCAGTGCGATCGACAGCGAGCAGTACTTC.

This sequence joins TRBV24-1 and TRBJ1-4; 9 positions agree with TRBD1. This CDR3 contains 15 residues. V was clipped by 4 bases and J by 12 bases; unmatched bases: 11. Germline V gene data show CDR1 as KGHDR and CDR2 as SFDVKD. CDR3 loop: CATSDAGTGRGELFF. The CDR3 bases are TGTGCCACCAGTGACGCCGGGACAGGGCGTGGGGAACTGTTTTTT.